The 18 T cell receptor beta chains presented below share a single source sample, sequenced in a study of T cell repertoires in cytomegalovirus infection. The antigens for these receptors are not known. TCRdb re-analysed the reads in MiXCR, keeping a single row per CDR3 protein. The sample lists roughly 920,000 distinct CDR3 sequences, around 31% seen once, with roughly an eighth in the top ten. The specimen was cultured CD8+ T cells from PBMCs, collected from culture after CMV antigen stimulation. Receptors originate from a human donor in good health (CMV status not recorded). Some clones in this sample may be carry-over from other donors' samples.

The chain uses TRBV15 and TRBJ1-5, with D maybe TRBD1 (6 bases). The V and J ends lost 6 bases and 4 bases respectively, with 10 bases between them. The CDR3 runs to 13 residues. Germline V lookup: CDR1 LNHNV, CDR2 YYDKDF (reference sequence). Here the CDR3 reads CATRRTGNQPQHF. The CDR3 nucleotides are TGTGCCACCAGGAGAACAGGGAATCAGCCCCAGCATTTT.

This clonotype showed up just a few times. The chain carries TRBV27 and TRBJ2-3, with D tentatively TRBD2 (6 bases). This CDR3 region has 11 residues. Germline CDR1 reads MNHEY; CDR2 reads SMNVEV (reference sequence). V lost 8 bases, J lost 6 bases, and 9 bases lay in between. CDR3 loop: CASAGPDTQYF. CDR3 sequence (DNA): TGTGCCAGCGCGGGGCCGGATACGCAGTATTTT.

The chain couples TRBV7-9 to TRBJ2-7; 8 positions agree with TRBD1. CDR3 length equals 15 residues. The ends lost 5 bases at V and 5 bases at J; junction bases unmatched: 11. The V gene's germline CDR1 is SEHNR and CDR2 FQNEAQ (reference sequence). The CDR3 loop is CASSHRTGPFNEQYF. The CDR3 DNA sequence: TGTGCCAGCAGCCACCGGACAGGGCCTTTCAACGAGCAGTACTTC.

This clonotype was found a few times. This chain uses TRBV6-2 or TRBV6-3 with TRBJ2-1, with 13 nucleotides matching TRBD2. In germline, CDR1 is MNHEY, CDR2 SVGEGT. V was pared by 6 bases and J by 8 bases, with 16 bases of the junction left unmatched. This CDR3 spans 18 amino acids. CDR3 amino acids: CASSPGLAGAAGKDEQFF. In DNA, the CDR3 is TGTGCCAGCAGCCCTGGACTAGCGGGGGCCGCGGGGAAGGATGAGCAGTTCTTC.

This clonotype has ten or more counts. The chain links TRBV7-2 to TRBJ2-5; 8 bases fit TRBD1. The CDR3 consists of 16 residues. Germline trimming cut 2 bases from V and 1 base from J; bases unmatched to any gene: 6. From germline, CDR1 is SGHTA and CDR2 FQGNSA. The CDR3 DNA reads TGTGCCAGCAGCTTAAGTGGACAGGGACCCCAAGAGACCCAGTACTTC. Translating it yields CASSLSGQGPQETQYF.

The CDR3 sequence: CSARDRKRNGANTEAFF. In DNA form, the CDR3 reads TGCAGTGCTAGAGATCGGAAGAGGAACGGCGCGAACACTGAAGCTTTCTTT. This sequence joins TRBV20-1 and TRBJ1-1; D gene unclear. V was cut by 0 bases and J by 1 base, with 18 bases left in between. Germline V gives CDR1 DFQATT, CDR2 SNEGSKA (reference sequence). The length of the CDR3 is 17 residues.

Ten or more counts support this clonotype. The chain carries TRBV19 and TRBJ1-1; D is unclear. The CDR3 has 14 amino acids. V lost 5 bases and J lost 0, with 10 bases in between. From germline, CDR1 is LNHDA and CDR2 SQIVND (reference sequence). Written as DNA, the CDR3 is TGTGCCAGTAGTTGGGCAGGAGTGAACACTGAAGCTTTCTTT. Encoded protein: CASSWAGVNTEAFF.

In this sample, this clonotype turned up a few times. V usage is TRBV11-3 and J usage is TRBJ2-1; perhaps TRBD2 as D (6 bases). The CDR3 length is 15 residues. The V end lost 4 bases, the J end lost 3 bases, and 13 bases lay between the germline ends. Germline V gives CDR1 SGHNT, CDR2 YENEEA. The CDR3 DNA reads TGTGCCAGCAGCTCAGGAGGAGGGGTCTACAATGAGCAGTTCTTC. Translating it yields CASSSGGGVYNEQFF.

The chain recombines TRBV7-9 with TRBJ1-1; D is perhaps TRBD1 (5 bases). Trimming removed 0 bases from V and 1 base from J, with 9 bases in between. From germline, CDR1 is SEHNR and CDR2 FQNEAQ (reference sequence). The CDR3 loop spans 15 amino acids. The CDR3 DNA reads TGTGCCAGCAGCTTAGCGTCAACAGGGAACACTGAAGCTTTCTTT. Encoded protein: CASSLASTGNTEAFF.

CDR3 DNA: TGTGCCAGCAGTTTCATCTACACTGAAGCTTTCTTT. As protein: CASSFIYTEAFF. This chain joins TRBV12-3 or TRBV12-4 and TRBJ1-1; D is unresolved. Deletions cut 3 bases from V and 3 bases from J, with 5 bases between. This CDR3 is 12 amino acids long.

The table lists this clonotype with many counts. This chain joins TRBV6-1 and TRBJ1-5; 8 bases fit TRBD1. Germline assignment: CDR1 MNHNS and CDR2 SASEGT. This CDR3 is built from 14 residues. V lost 8 bases, J lost 1 base, and 4 bases stayed unmatched. Here the CDR3 reads CASDDRGSNQPQHF. The DNA for the CDR3 is TGTGCCAGCGATGACAGGGGAAGCAATCAGCCCCAGCATTTT.

This clonotype was found a few times. This chain links TRBV12-3 or TRBV12-4 with TRBJ1-2; D possibly corresponds to TRBD1 (6 bases). The CDR3 runs to 15 residues. V was pared by 2 bases and J by 2 bases, with 12 bases between. The CDR3 DNA is TGTGCCAGCAGTTTACGCGGACAGAGAAACTATGGCTACACCTTC. Translating gives CASSLRGQRNYGYTF.

The chain carries TRBV12-3 or TRBV12-4 and TRBJ1-5; D remains ambiguous. V was clipped by 1 base and J by 0 bases, with 10 bases between them. The CDR3 consists of 16 residues. The CDR3 here is CASSLGGLFSNQPQHF. Written as DNA, the CDR3 is TGTGCCAGCAGTTTAGGTGGTCTTTTTAGCAATCAGCCCCAGCATTTT.

The V call is TRBV19, the J call TRBJ2-1; no reliable D call. Trimming removed 7 bases at V and 4 bases at J, with 8 bases between. There are 12 residues in the CDR3. CDR1 and CDR2 from the germline V gene are LNHDA and SQIVND (reference sequence). DNA for the CDR3: TGTGCCAGTATAAACGGATACAATGAGCAGTTCTTC. Translated, it gives CASINGYNEQFF.

The chain links TRBV12-3 or TRBV12-4 to TRBJ2-4, with TRBD1 matching over 10 bases. CDR3 size: 14 residues. V gave up 5 bases and J gave up 8 bases; unmatched junction bases: 6. The CDR3: CASSRGDRGDIQYF. The CDR3 nucleotides read TGTGCCAGCAGTCGAGGGGACAGGGGCGACATTCAGTACTTC.

This clonotype was seen ten or more times. CDR3 nucleotide sequence: TGTGCCAGCAGATCCCCGCCGTATGGGGAGTTTTCAGATACGCAGTATTTT. It yields the protein CASRSPPYGEFSDTQYF. The rearrangement uses TRBV27 and TRBJ2-3, with D possibly matching TRBD2 (5 bases). The germline V and J ends were trimmed by 6 bases and 4 bases, with 23 bases remaining between them. This CDR3 has 17 residues. Germline V gene lookup returns CDR1 MNHEY and CDR2 SMNVEV (reference sequence).

This clonotype appeared many times. V is TRBV7-8 and J is TRBJ2-7; no clear D. V dropped 4 bases and J dropped 5 bases, with 9 bases sitting between them. The CDR3 loop spans 12 amino acids. Germline CDR1 and CDR2: SGHVS and FQNEAQ. DNA of the CDR3: TGTGCCAGCAGCTCCTCGGTCGACGAGCAGTACTTC. Its translation is CASSSSVDEQYF.

This clonotype has a handful of counts. The chain is built from TRBV10-3 and TRBJ2-2; 8 bases map to TRBD1. V dropped 8 bases and J dropped 1; count of bases not matched to a gene: 3. The CDR3 is made up of 14 amino acids. CDR1 and CDR2 (germline): ENHRY, SYGVKD. CDR3: CAILTGENTGELFF. CDR3 bases: TGTGCCATCCTGACAGGGGAGAACACCGGGGAGCTGTTTTTT.